This T cell receptor beta chain was recovered during a study of cytomegalovirus exposure and HLA in healthy donors. Primers: 60 Vbeta forward and 13 Jbeta reverse. As processed by the authors: Tens of millions of unique TCR beta chains, roughly 11 million of them shared, were counted by a later analysis. The protocol was immunoSEQ multiplex PCR, while the TCRdb copy is restricted to in-frame clones and leaves out a portion. V and J calls and clone size are those listed in that table; D and trimming were worked out from the DNA. Of about 140,000 clones listed, 76% were seen once; the top ten hold 3.9%. Germline loops: CDR1 MNHEY, CDR2 SMNVEV (reference sequence). The length of the CDR3 is 15 residues. V was shortened by 7 bases and J by 3 bases, with 17 bases between the two germline ends.

This chain joins TRBV27 and TRBJ2-3; D might be TRBD2 (5 bases). The sequence was collected from a young man in good health and CMV-seronegative. Specimen: PBMCs. CDR3 protein: CASTGGVGVTDTQYF. The DNA for the CDR3 is TGTGCCAGCACCGGAGGTGTTGGGGTTACAGATACGCAGTATTTT.